What follows describes a single T cell receptor (beta chain). What this receptor recognizes is not known. Within one base of it there is no much larger clone, and no base qualities were kept. The method behind the library was PCR. The instrument was an Illumina HiSeq 2500. To reduce PCR and sequencing biases, unique molecular identifiers were incorporated into the TCR beta cDNA libraries. Approximately 500,000 cDNA molecules were obtained for every 1 to 10 million input T cells, so each molecule roughly corresponded to one T cell. The patient libraries were prepared and sequenced with the same protocol used for the earlier healthy control dataset. Samples belonging to the same batch were prepared together, multiplexed and sequenced on a shared HiSeq lane. Processing in the source paper ran as follows. MIGEC handled the raw barcoded reads, throwing out single-read molecular identifier groups before consensus assembly and CDR3 extraction. Clonotype tables were post-analysed with VDJtools, and diversity was normalized by down-sampling all datasets to the smallest sample size. In repertoire overlap clustering, CDR3 amino acid sequences, but not nucleotide sequences, were matched to correct batch-related cross-sample contamination. Through fastp at Q25 and MiXCR, TCRdb rebuilt clones from the public reads, retaining in-frame beta chains. Rows are combined by CDR3 protein, so each entry shows the most common genes and DNA. For this entry, the V and J calls and clone size follow TCRdb and not the study's own pipeline. This sample is represented by roughly 700,000 distinct CDR3 sequences; just under 30% of them were singletons. Of the sample, around 0.55% falls within the top ten clones.

The data originate from a study of post-analysis software for immune sequencing data (dated by TCRdb to the mid-2010s). Regarding the complete study: Relapsing-remitting, secondary progressive and progressive-relapsing multiple sclerosis were recorded as disease courses, and subtype annotation was lacking for some patients. A subset of samples was prepared in parallel using single-end sample barcoding, then pooled and co-amplified after Illumina adapter ligation. The multiple sclerosis patient repertoires were compared with about a dozen previously published healthy control repertoires from donors aged roughly 6 to 27 years.

To demonstrate the VDJtools post-analysis software, the study profiled TCR beta repertoires from the peripheral blood of 10 to 15 young patients with multiple sclerosis. Multiple sclerosis patients were children and adolescents aged about 6 to 15 years. The study at large found these results: Normalized Chao1 diversity was significantly lower in multiple sclerosis patients than controls, suggesting substantial peripheral T-cell clonal expansion. Direct clustering with F measure showed strong co-clustering of samples prepared in the same batch, prompting a batch-effect correction. Roughly 5 TRBV segments, including TRBV5-6, TRBV5-1 and TRBV20-1, were significantly more frequent in patients than controls. The control group was slightly older than the multiple sclerosis patient group.

The V and J ends are trimmed by 3 bases and 2 bases, leaving 14 bases between them. CDR1 and CDR2 are drawn from the germline V gene (reference sequence): DFQATT, SNEGSKA. Including the terminal cysteine and phenylalanine, the CDR3 comprises 15 residues. The only DNA kept is the CDR3, 45 bases in frame from the first base. The rearranged segments are TRBV20-1 and TRBJ2-1; the D gene is perhaps TRBD1, from 6 matching bases. Source material: blood. This sequence was found in a girl aged 5-17 years with multiple sclerosis. The nucleotide sequence reads TGCAGTGCTAGCCGTCGAGAGGGGGCCTACAATGAGCAGTTCTTC. It translates as CSASRREGAYNEQFF.